One and the same sample provided the 29 T cell receptor beta chains below, sequenced in a study of blood T cell repertoires in COVID-19. Here immunoSEQ multiplex PCR was the method, and the copy in TCRdb shows in-frame clones only, minus some. The sample contains more than 300,000 clones, nearly 90% of which appear only once. The sequencing sample was made of PBMCs or T cells enriched from blood (not recorded which). All receptors come from a woman in her 30s who had recovered from COVID-19.

J is TRBJ1-6 and V is TRBV28; D may be TRBD1 (6 bases). Per the germline V gene, CDR1 is MDHEN and CDR2 is SYDVKM. V was pared by 6 bases and J by 0 bases, with 15 bases between. CDR3 size: 17 residues. The DNA for the CDR3 is TGTGCCAGCAGCAGGGGACCGACGAGCTCCTATAATTCACCCCTCCACTTT. Protein product: CASSRGPTSSYNSPLHF.

J is TRBJ2-7 and V is TRBV5-6; the match to TRBD1 covers 7 bases. The CDR3 totals 15 residues. Germline V gene sequence: CDR1 SGHDT, CDR2 YYEEEE. Losses at the gene ends were 10 bases for V and 0 bases for J; bases not matched to a gene: 13. In DNA form, the CDR3 reads TGTGCCTCCCCTAAGCGACAGGGAAGCTCCTACGAGCAGTACTTC. Translation: CASPKRQGSSYEQYF.

In DNA form, the CDR3 reads TGTGCCAGCAGCTTATTTCCCGGCGGTCACACCGGGGAGCTGTTTTTT. Amino acid sequence: CASSLFPGGHTGELFF. This chain links TRBV7-8 with TRBJ2-2, with D hard to call. The CDR3 extends over 16 amino acids. V was cut by 2 bases and J by 3 bases, with 13 bases left in between. In germline, CDR1 is SGHVS, CDR2 FQNEAQ.

In this sample, this clone turned up a few times. This chain links TRBV29-1 with TRBJ2-7, with 9 bases aligning to TRBD1. This CDR3 region has 13 residues. The trim removed 4 bases at V and 4 bases at J, leaving 5 bases unmatched. Germline values: CDR1 SQVTM, CDR2 ANQGSEA. CDR3 residues: CSVGGTGFYEQYF. The CDR3 nucleotides read TGCAGCGTTGGAGGGACAGGGTTTTACGAGCAGTACTTC.

The chain joins TRBV28 to TRBJ2-3; 9 bases are shared with TRBD1. V dropped 2 bases and J dropped 1; count of bases not matched to a gene: 4. The CDR3 sequence is 16 residues long. Germline-derived CDR1 and CDR2 are MDHEN and SYDVKM. The CDR3: CASSLGGQGRTDTQYF. The CDR3 DNA sequence: TGTGCCAGCAGTTTAGGGGGACAGGGCCGCACAGATACGCAGTATTTT.

V and J are TRBV19 and TRBJ1-1; D not certain. V lost 1 base to trimming and J lost 1 base, with 13 bases between them. Germline V lookup: CDR1 LNHDA, CDR2 SQIVND (reference sequence). The CDR3 contains 16 residues. CDR3 region: CASSIAGRGPNTEAFF. Here the CDR3 DNA reads TGTGCCAGTAGTATAGCCGGACGAGGGCCGAACACTGAAGCTTTCTTT.

The sample holds one count of this clone. This chain's CDR3 is CASSLQGWNSPLHF. The CDR3 nucleotides read TGTGCCAGCAGTCTACAGGGTTGGAATTCACCCCTCCACTTT. The chain joins TRBV28 to TRBJ1-6; TRBD1 might be the D (6 bases). V lost 5 bases and J 7 bases, leaving 12 bases between the germline ends. Germline CDR1 MDHEN, CDR2 SYDVKM. The length of the CDR3 is 14 residues. Filled out from reference TRBV28 and TRBJ1-6, the complete variable domain reads DVKVTQSSRYLVKRTGEKVFLECVQDMDHENMFWYRQDPGLGLRLIYFSYDVKMKEKGDIPEGYSVSREKKERFSLILESASTNQTSMYLCASSLQGWNSPLHFGNGTRLTVT.

The CDR3: CASSEIGGYEQYF. The CDR3 nucleotides are TGTGCCAGCAGTGAAATAGGGGGCTACGAGCAGTACTTC. The rearrangement uses TRBV2 and TRBJ2-7; D perhaps matches TRBD1 (6 bases). CDR1 and CDR2 (germline): SNHLY, FYNNEI. The length of the CDR3 is 13 residues. The V end lost 2 bases, the J end lost 3 bases, and 8 bases lay between the germline ends.

The chain uses TRBV6-2 or TRBV6-3 and TRBJ2-7, with 7 positions matching TRBD2. J lost 0 bases, V lost 5 bases, and 7 bases had no gene match. CDR1 MNHEY and CDR2 SVGEGT come from the germline V gene. The CDR3 is made up of 15 amino acids. CDR3 coding DNA: TGTGCCAGCAGTCGCCCCGGGGAGGGCTCCTACGAGCAGTACTTC. Amino acid sequence: CASSRPGEGSYEQYF.

This sequence joins TRBV28 and TRBJ1-2; D not resolved. Trimming removed 7 bases from V and 8 bases from J, with 20 bases in between. The CDR3 totals 14 residues. Germline-derived CDR1 and CDR2 are MDHEN and SYDVKM. CDR3 bases: TGTGCCAGCACCCCCGACACCGCCCTATGGGGCTACACCTTC. Translation gives CASTPDTALWGYTF.

The V gene is TRBV7-8, the J gene TRBJ2-5; D is possibly TRBD2 (7 bases). In germline, CDR1 is SGHVS, CDR2 FQNEAQ. Trimming pared 5 bases from V and 5 bases from J, leaving 18 bases between. The CDR3 covers 15 residues. In nucleotides, the CDR3 is TGTGCCAGCAGCCCCTTAGGGGGGGCTCAGGAGACCCAGTACTTC. Residues: CASSPLGGAQETQYF.

The chain is built from TRBV6-2 or TRBV6-3 and TRBJ2-5; a weak D match, TRBD2 (5 bases). Germline assignment: CDR1 MNHEY and CDR2 SVGEGT. Trimming left V 5 bases short and J 3 bases short, with 13 bases between. The CDR3 sequence is 14 residues long. CDR3 nucleotides: TGTGCCAGCAGTATGGGAGCCAGGAAAGAGACCCAGTACTTC. Translated: CASSMGARKETQYF.

The CDR3 loop reads CASRQRTGGTYGYTF. CDR3 sequence (DNA): TGTGCCAGCAGACAGAGGACGGGGGGAACTTATGGCTACACCTTC. The rearrangement uses TRBV2 and TRBJ1-2; D possibly corresponds to TRBD1 (5 bases). The CDR3 is 15 residues long. From germline, CDR1 is SNHLY and CDR2 FYNNEI. V was pared by 6 bases and J by 5 bases, with 19 bases between. The whole variable domain, remainder taken from reference TRBV2 and TRBJ1-2, is EPEVTQTPSHQVTQMGQEVILRCVPISNHLYFYWYRQILGQKVEFLVSFYNNEISEKSEIFDDQFSVERPDGSNFTLKIRSTKLEDSAMYFCASRQRTGGTYGYTFGSGTRLTVV.

The rearrangement links TRBV5-6 to TRBJ1-6; D unclear. V lost 2 bases and J 1 base, leaving 7 bases between the germline ends. This CDR3 is built from 15 residues. CDR1 is SGHDT, CDR2 YYEEEE, per germline. The CDR3 reads CASSLQVSYNSPLHF. DNA of the CDR3: TGTGCCAGCAGCTTACAAGTGTCCTATAATTCACCCCTCCACTTT.

The chain has TRBV5-1 and TRBJ1-2; no definite D call. V lost 0 bases to trimming and J lost 4 bases, with 10 bases between them. CDR1 and CDR2 from the germline V gene are SGHRS and YFSETQ. The CDR3 is 14 residues long. CDR3 sequence: CASSLDTEIYGYTF. Here the CDR3 DNA reads TGCGCCAGCAGCTTGGACACGGAGATCTATGGCTACACCTTC.

This chain joins TRBV7-9 and TRBJ1-4; the D is unclear. The CDR3 runs to 14 residues. Trimming took off 1 base at V and 5 bases at J, with 8 bases between the two ends. Germline V lookup: CDR1 SEHNR, CDR2 FQNEAQ (reference sequence). The CDR3, as DNA: TGTGCCAGCAGCTTAGGGGCCGTAAATGAAAAACTGTTTTTT. Translated, it gives CASSLGAVNEKLFF.

This clone was found a few times. The chain has TRBV3-1 (or the pseudogene TRBV3-2) and TRBJ1-2; TRBD1 might be the D (5 bases). Looked up from germline, CDR1 is LGHDT and CDR2 is YNNKEL (reference sequence). This CDR3 contains 15 residues. The V end lost 0 bases, the J end lost 7 bases, and 15 bases lay between the germline ends. For the CDR3, the DNA is TGTGCCAGCAGCCAAGATTCCCCAGGGATAGTTGGCTACACCTTC. Protein sequence: CASSQDSPGIVGYTF.

The rearrangement links TRBV6-5 to TRBJ1-4; weak D call: TRBD1 (5 bases). This CDR3 has 14 residues. V was pared by 6 bases and J by 8 bases, with 16 bases between. The germline CDR1 and CDR2 sequences are MNHEY and SVGAGI. Written as DNA, the CDR3 is TGTGCCAGCAGCCAAGGCAGGGTTCGGGAAAAACTGTTTTTT. Amino acid sequence: CASSQGRVREKLFF.

J is TRBJ1-4 and V is TRBV19; 7 bases are shared with TRBD1. The CDR3 sequence is 17 residues long. V shed 6 bases, J shed 7 bases, and the junction held 17 bases outside the gene matches. CDR1 and CDR2 (germline): LNHDA, SQIVND (reference sequence). The DNA for the CDR3 is TGTGCCAGTAGAACCGGGACAGTCAATAACCTGGGTGAAAAACTGTTTTTT. It codes for CASRTGTVNNLGEKLFF. The whole variable domain, filled in from reference TRBV19 and TRBJ1-4, reads DGGITQSPKYLFRKEGQNVTLSCEQNLNHDAMYWYRQDPGQGLRLIYYSQIVNDFQKGDIAEGYSVSREKKESFPLTVTSAQKNPTAFYLCASRTGTVNNLGEKLFFGSGTQLSVL.

This clone was counted a single time. V gene TRBV9 combines with J gene TRBJ2-2; 8 bases are shared with TRBD1. The CDR3 runs to 15 residues. Trimming removed 7 bases from V and 4 bases from J; junction bases left unmatched: 9. Germline V gene sequence: CDR1 SGDLS, CDR2 YYNGEE. The chain's CDR3 is CASGQGEFGTGELFF. In nucleotides, the CDR3 is TGTGCCAGCGGACAGGGTGAATTTGGCACCGGGGAGCTGTTTTTT.

The chain employs TRBV29-1 and TRBJ2-3; D is perhaps TRBD2 (6 bases). This CDR3 has 13 amino acids. Germline values: CDR1 SQVTM, CDR2 ANQGSEA. Trimming left V 4 bases short and J 2 bases short, with 10 bases between. The CDR3 nucleotides are TGCAGCGTTGTTGGGACTTCCACAGATACGCAGTATTTT. This codes for CSVVGTSTDTQYF.

The chain uses TRBV5-4 and TRBJ1-2; perhaps TRBD1 as D (5 bases). V lost 4 bases, J lost 3 bases, and 16 bases lay in between. The CDR3 is 15 residues long. Germline lookup yields CDR1 SGHNT and CDR2 YYREEE (reference sequence). The DNA for the CDR3 is TGTGCCAGCAGCCACCGCGGGAGGGGTGACTATGGCTACACCTTC. The encoded protein is CASSHRGRGDYGYTF.

On this clone: In the same sample, other DNA sequences code for this CDR3. V and J are TRBV5-4 and TRBJ1-2, with 8 bases aligning to TRBD1. Germline V gene lookup returns CDR1 SGHNT and CDR2 YYREEE (reference sequence). This CDR3 is built from 13 residues. V shed 4 bases and J 6 bases; nucleotides not matched to a gene: 5. This CDR3 is CASSPDRADGYTF. The CDR3 DNA reads as TGTGCCAGCAGCCCGGACAGGGCCGATGGCTACACCTTC.

The chain links TRBV9 to TRBJ1-4; 9 bases match TRBD1. CDR1 and CDR2 from the germline V gene are SGDLS and YYNGEE. V was clipped by 5 bases and J by 12 bases; unmatched bases: 5. The CDR3 has 12 amino acids. CDR3 nucleotide sequence: TGTGCCAGCAGTGCCGGACAGGGGCAACTGTTTTTT. The encoded protein is CASSAGQGQLFF. The full variable domain, with the rest looked up from reference TRBV9 and TRBJ1-4, is DSGVTQTPKHLITATGQRVTLRCSPRSGDLSVYWYQQSLDQGLQFLIQYYNGEERAKGNILERFSAQQFPDLHSELNLSSLELGDSALYFCASSAGQGQLFFGSGTQLSVL.

The V and J genes are TRBV3-1 (or the pseudogene TRBV3-2) and TRBJ1-3; D call uncertain. Trimming stripped 0 bases from V and 4 bases from J, with 4 bases between. The germline V gene has CDR1 LGHDT and CDR2 YNNKEL (reference sequence). This CDR3 spans 13 amino acids. For the CDR3, the DNA is TGTGCCAGCAGCCAAGATTCAGGAAACACCATATATTTT. Translating gives CASSQDSGNTIYF.

The chain combines TRBV7-9 with TRBJ1-1; no reliable D call. The CDR3 is 14 amino acids. Trimming took off 5 bases at V and 1 base at J, with 11 bases between the two ends. Germline V gives CDR1 SEHNR, CDR2 FQNEAQ (reference sequence). CDR3 coding DNA: TGTGCCAGCAGCATCCCCCGGGGGAACACTGAAGCTTTCTTT. This encodes CASSIPRGNTEAFF.

The V and J genes are TRBV7-2 and TRBJ1-5, with 7 bases matching TRBD1. The CDR3 runs 15 residues. V shed 2 bases, J shed 9 bases, and the junction held 10 bases outside the gene matches. The germline gives CDR1 SGHTA, CDR2 FQGNSA. The DNA for the CDR3 is TGTGCCAGCAGCTTACAAGGACAGGCCGGCTGGCCCCAGCATTTT. Residues: CASSLQGQAGWPQHF.

V usage is TRBV5-4 and J usage is TRBJ2-1; D perhaps matches TRBD1 (6 bases). Germline CDR1 reads SGHNT; CDR2 reads YYREEE (reference sequence). V shed 4 bases and J shed 8 bases, with 19 bases lying between them. The CDR3 loop spans 15 amino acids. DNA of the CDR3: TGTGCCAGCAGCGGGGGACCAACAGGGTTGGATGAGCAGTTCTTC. Its translation is CASSGGPTGLDEQFF.

With respect to this clone: One end of the junction is discordant with germline, which a read error may explain. The rearrangement joins TRBV4-1 to TRBJ1-5; no clear D gene. CDR1 MGHRA and CDR2 YSYEKL come from the germline V gene. This CDR3 contains 15 residues. CDR3 in DNA: TGCGCCAGCAGCCAAGATAGGATTAGCAATCAGCCTCAGCATTTT. This gives the protein CASSQDRISNQPQHF.